The 18 T cell receptor beta chains listed next were all sequenced from one sample in a study of blood T cell repertoires in COVID-19. Method: immunoSEQ multiplex PCR; TCRdb's copy keeps in-frame clones and lacks some. The profile shows more than 300,000 clones, 90% to 95% of them singletons. The sequenced sample consisted of PBMCs or T cells enriched from blood (not recorded which). These receptors were taken from a woman younger than 45 who had been exposed to COVID-19.

This sequence joins TRBV6-5 and TRBJ1-2, with TRBD1 identical over 9 bases. V was clipped by 6 bases and J by 8 bases; unmatched bases: 7. The CDR3 spans 13 residues. Germline CDR1 reads MNHEY; CDR2 reads SVGAGI. CDR3 loop: CASSANRGLGYTF. In DNA, the CDR3 is TGTGCCAGCAGCGCGAACAGGGGGCTGGGCTACACCTTC.

The chain combines TRBV27 with TRBJ2-7; weak D call: TRBD2 (6 bases). Looked up from germline, CDR1 is MNHEY and CDR2 is SMNVEV (reference sequence). The CDR3 spans 15 residues. V was pared by 2 bases and J by 2 bases, with 13 bases between. The CDR3 DNA sequence: TGTGCCAGCAGTTTAGGCGGGGTTTGGCCCTACGAGCAGTACTTC. The encoded protein is CASSLGGVWPYEQYF.

This clone was detected once. The rearrangement uses TRBV7-9 and TRBJ1-3, with D perhaps matching TRBD1 (5 bases). V lost 8 bases to trimming and J lost 4 bases, with 15 bases between them. The germline gives CDR1 SEHNR, CDR2 FQNEAQ (reference sequence). The CDR3 has 14 residues. CDR3 region: CASAPGRDGNTIYF. CDR3 bases: TGTGCCAGCGCTCCCGGGAGGGACGGAAACACCATATATTTT.

The chain links TRBV11-1 to TRBJ1-2; 7 positions match TRBD1. The CDR3 is 14 amino acids. Trimming cost V 5 bases and J 6 bases; bases outside gene matches: 9. Germline CDR1 SGHAT, CDR2 FQDESV (reference sequence). The CDR3 bases are TGTGCCAGCAGCCTACAGGGGTCCAGCGATGGCTACACCTTC. Protein sequence: CASSLQGSSDGYTF.

A few counts support this clone. The V and J genes are TRBV6-2 or TRBV6-3 and TRBJ1-1; 7 nucleotides agree with TRBD1. V lost 5 bases to trimming and J lost 1 base; unmatched junction nucleotides: 7. This CDR3 has 15 residues. Germline lookup yields CDR1 MNHEY and CDR2 SVGEGT. CDR3 DNA: TGTGCCAGCAGTAGACGACAGGGTGGGAACACTGAAGCTTTCTTT. Amino acid sequence: CASSRRQGGNTEAFF.

J is TRBJ1-1 and V is TRBV11-2; 8 positions agree with TRBD1. V shed 5 bases, J shed 6 bases, and the junction held 8 bases outside the gene matches. The CDR3 covers 14 residues. Germline CDR1 is SGHAT and CDR2 is FQNNGV. CDR3 nucleotide sequence: TGTGCCAGCAGCGCAAACAGGGGGTCGGCTGAAGCTTTCTTT. Its protein is CASSANRGSAEAFF.

In nucleotides, the CDR3 is TGTGCCAGCAGTTTCCAGGAGGATTCACCCCTCCACTTT. The encoded protein is CASSFQEDSPLHF. The chain uses TRBV12-3 or TRBV12-4 and TRBJ1-6, with D unresolved. V shed 3 bases and J shed 8 bases, with 8 bases lying between them. The CDR3 sequence is 13 residues long.

This clone has only a few counts. As DNA, the CDR3 is TGTGCCAGCAGCCACTTCGGGGGCTCCTACAATGAGCAGTTCTTC. Protein: CASSHFGGSYNEQFF. The chain joins TRBV3-1 (or the pseudogene TRBV3-2) to TRBJ2-1; the D gene is possibly TRBD2 (6 bases). This CDR3 contains 15 residues. The V gene's germline CDR1 is LGHDT and CDR2 YNNKEL (reference sequence). The V end was cut by 3 bases, the J end by 0 bases, with 9 bases between.

The CDR3 DNA follows: TGTGCCACCAGCAGAGAGGGACAGGGAGTTGCTAATGAAAAACTGTTTTTT. Amino acids: CATSREGQGVANEKLFF. The rearrangement joins TRBV15 to TRBJ1-4; TRBD1 matches 9 bases. This CDR3 contains 17 residues. The germline gives CDR1 LNHNV, CDR2 YYDKDF (reference sequence). With V trimmed by 0 bases and J by 3 bases, 5 bases remained unmatched.

V is TRBV6-5 and J is TRBJ1-2; no definite D call. Trimming left V 3 bases short and J 8 bases short, with 13 bases between. The CDR3 sequence is 13 residues long. Germline V gives CDR1 MNHEY, CDR2 SVGAGI. The CDR3, as DNA: TGTGCCAGCAGTTATATTCCGGGGAAAGGCTACACCTTC. This translates into CASSYIPGKGYTF.

The V call is TRBV12-3 or TRBV12-4, the J call TRBJ1-3; no definite D call. The V gene lost 6 bases and the J gene lost 5 bases, with 5 bases spanning the gap. The CDR3 runs to 11 residues. CDR3 residues: CASSLRNTIYF. CDR3 bases: TGTGCCAGCAGCCTAAGAAACACCATATATTTT.

The rearrangement joins TRBV5-6 to TRBJ1-2, with TRBD1 as a possible D gene (5 bases). V lost 4 bases, J lost 6 bases, and 19 bases lay in between. Germline V gives CDR1 SGHDT, CDR2 YYEEEE. The CDR3 is 15 amino acids. Here the CDR3 DNA reads TGTGCCAGCAGCGGGCTTTGGGGCAGGGATCATGGCTACACCTTC. Translation gives CASSGLWGRDHGYTF. The full variable domain, in which reference TRBV5-6 and TRBJ1-2 provide the parts outside the CDR3, is DAGVTQSPTHLIKTRGQQVTLRCSPKSGHDTVSWYQQALGQGPQFIFQYYEEEERQRGNFPDRFSGHQFPNYSSELNVNALLLGDSALYLCASSGLWGRDHGYTFGSGTRLTVV.

The chain couples TRBV5-1 to TRBJ1-2; 8 bases are a match to TRBD1. The CDR3 totals 16 residues. Losses at the gene ends were 1 base for V and 2 bases for J; bases not matched to a gene: 7. The germline CDR1 and CDR2 sequences are SGHRS and YFSETQ. The CDR3 DNA reads as TGCGCCAGCAGCTTGCACGCCCAGGGGGCCAACTATGGCTACACCTTC. It encodes CASSLHAQGANYGYTF.

The V gene is TRBV6-5, the J gene TRBJ2-3, with 14 positions matching TRBD2. The length of the CDR3 is 14 residues. Germline assignment: CDR1 MNHEY and CDR2 SVGAGI. After removal of 8 bases from V and 6 bases from J, the junction contained 4 bases not matched to a gene. This CDR3 is CASGLAGGDDTQYF. In nucleotides, the CDR3 is TGTGCCAGCGGACTAGCGGGGGGCGACGATACGCAGTATTTT.

The CDR3 loop is CATSDLSRAGNEQFF. CDR3 DNA sequence: TGTGCCACCAGTGATTTGAGCAGGGCTGGAAATGAGCAGTTCTTC. The chain uses TRBV24-1 and TRBJ2-1, with a tentative D call TRBD1 (5 bases). V lost 0 bases and J lost 7, with 12 bases in between. Germline assignment: CDR1 KGHDR and CDR2 SFDVKD. The CDR3 length is 15 residues.

This sequence joins TRBV7-6 and TRBJ1-1, with TRBD1 as a possible D gene (5 bases). The CDR3 is 16 residues long. V was cut by 4 bases and J by 1 base, with 16 bases left in between. Germline-derived CDR1 and CDR2 are SGHVS and FNYEAQ. As DNA, the CDR3 is TGTGCCAGCAGCTCCGATATAGGGGTGGGGAACACTGAAGCTTTCTTT. Translating it yields CASSSDIGVGNTEAFF.

The J gene is TRBJ1-2, the V gene TRBV2; no clear D. CDR1 and CDR2 from the germline V gene are SNHLY and FYNNEI. V gave up 2 bases and J gave up 8 bases, with 12 bases separating them. The CDR3 loop spans 13 amino acids. For the CDR3, the DNA is TGTGCCAGCAGTGAATCCGTACCGGGAGGCTACACCTTC. This gives the protein CASSESVPGGYTF.

The chain is built from TRBV25-1 and TRBJ1-1; 7 bases are a match to TRBD1. Germline-derived CDR1 and CDR2 are MGHDK and SYGVNS. V dropped 4 bases and J dropped 3; count of bases not matched to a gene: 5. This CDR3 has 14 residues. The CDR3 DNA is TGTGCCAGCAGTGTGGACAGGCCCGACACTGAAGCTTTCTTT. Amino acid sequence: CASSVDRPDTEAFF. Based on the CDR3 plus reference TRBV25-1 and TRBJ1-1, the full variable domain is EADIYQTPRYLVIGTGKKITLECSQTMGHDKMYWYQQDPGMELHLIHYSYGVNSTEKGDLSSESTVSRIRTEHFPLTLESARPSHTSQYLCASSVDRPDTEAFFGQGTRLTVV.